These 9 T cell receptor beta chains were sequenced from one sample in a study of regulatory T cells in long-lasting Graves disease. HTBI primers from iRepertoire and Arm-PCR of CDR3 regions yielded the TCR beta libraries. Each CDR3 protein gets one entry after TCRdb re-called the multiplex PCR reads with MiXCR. The table shows roughly 410,000 distinct CDR3 sequences, with 15% occurring only once. Stated time point: newly diagnosed GD, antithyroid drugs for less than 3 months. Extracted PBMC RNA gave rise to the TCR library. The data also belong to a second study, concerning T cells in Graves' hyperthyroidism and ophthalmopathy.

Sequences were derived from peripheral blood mononuclear cells (PBMCs), sampled at new diagnosis, from a patient treated with antithyroid drugs. These receptors came from a woman in her forties with Graves disease.

This clonotype was observed at least ten times. The V gene is TRBV5-4, the J gene TRBJ2-1, with a tentative D call TRBD1 (6 bases). The V and J ends lost 4 bases and 1 base respectively, with 15 bases between them. Per germline, CDR1 SGHNT and CDR2 YYREEE (reference sequence). The CDR3 spans 16 residues. CDR3 sequence: CASSPPGQGSYNEQFF. CDR3 bases: TGTGCCAGCAGCCCTCCGGGACAAGGGTCCTACAATGAGCAGTTCTTC.

This CDR3 reads CASSQGPSNQPQHF. CDR3 sequence (DNA): TGTGCCAGCAGCCAGGGTCCTAGCAATCAGCCCCAGCATTTT. V usage is TRBV13 and J usage is TRBJ1-5; D is possibly TRBD1 (5 bases). Germline loops: CDR1 PRHDT, CDR2 FYEKMQ (reference sequence). CDR3 length equals 14 residues. V lost 5 bases, J lost 0 bases, and 8 bases lay in between. Complete variable domain (other parts from reference TRBV13 and TRBJ1-5): AAGVIQSPRHLIKEKRETATLKCYPIPRHDTVYWYQQGPGQDPQFLISFYEKMQSDKGSIPDRFSAQQFSDYHSELNMSSLELGDSALYFCASSQGPSNQPQHFGDGTRLSIL.

This clonotype was detected ten times or more. The chain recombines TRBV6-1 with TRBJ2-3; tentatively, D is TRBD2 (6 bases). The CDR3 spans 18 residues. CDR1 and CDR2 from the germline V gene are MNHNS and SASEGT. Trimming cost V 4 bases and J 0 bases, with 20 bases left between them. The DNA for the CDR3 is TGTGCCAGCAGTGGTACGCTGGGGGGTTTACAGAGCACAGATACGCAGTATTTT. Translation gives CASSGTLGGLQSTDTQYF.

The rearrangement links TRBV14 to TRBJ2-5; 7 bases are shared with TRBD2. The V gene's germline CDR1 is SGHDN and CDR2 FVKESK. The length of the CDR3 is 14 residues. Unmatched junction bases numbered 7, after V lost 4 bases and J lost 5 bases. The CDR3 protein is CASSPGLVPETQYF. The CDR3 nucleotides are TGTGCCAGCAGCCCCGGACTAGTCCCGGAGACCCAGTACTTC.

With respect to this clonotype: One base separates it from a far larger clone, so it is likely a read error. Likely a read error: the CDR3 ends without its conserved phenylalanine or tryptophan. This sequence joins TRBV2 and TRBJ2-5; the D call may be TRBD1 or TRBD2 (5 bases each). This CDR3 has 18 residues. V gave up 5 bases and J gave up 1 base, with 23 bases separating them. Germline assignment: CDR1 SNHLY and CDR2 FYNNEI. This chain's CDR3 is CASSPLRGRGSAQETQYV. CDR3 sequence (DNA): TGTGCCAGCAGTCCCCTTCGGGGACGCGGTTCCGCCCAAGAGACCCAGTACGTC.

This clonotype was observed many times. This chain uses TRBV11-3 with TRBJ2-5; 11 bases line up with TRBD1. Germline values: CDR1 SGHNT, CDR2 YENEEA. This CDR3 is built from 16 residues. J was trimmed by 5 bases and V by 5 bases; bases with no gene match: 10. CDR3 sequence: CASSTRDRGAGETQYF. The CDR3 nucleotides read TGTGCCAGCAGCACCCGGGACAGGGGGGCCGGGGAGACCCAGTACTTC.

There are many counts of this clonotype. In DNA, the CDR3 is TGTGCTAGTGGTTTGGCCCACGGGACGAAAAGCACAGATACGCAGTATTTT. Protein: CASGLAHGTKSTDTQYF. The rearrangement uses TRBV12-5 and TRBJ2-3; D is possibly TRBD1 or TRBD2 (5 bases each). V lost 1 base and J 0 bases, leaving 14 bases between the germline ends. CDR1 is LGHNT and CDR2 is FRNRAP in the germline V gene. This CDR3 has 17 amino acids.

The chain employs TRBV7-8 and TRBJ2-6; D gene uncertain. The CDR3 length is 14 residues. Deletions cut 2 bases from V and 2 bases from J, with 4 bases between. Germline-derived CDR1 and CDR2 are SGHVS and FQNEAQ. As DNA, the CDR3 is TGTGCCAGCAGCTTACTCCCTGGGGCCAACGTCCTGACTTTC. It translates to CASSLLPGANVLTF.

This clonotype has more than one count but fewer than ten. The chain uses TRBV20-1 and TRBJ2-5; 14 bases match TRBD2. Germline CDR1 DFQATT, CDR2 SNEGSKA (reference sequence). The V gene end was trimmed by 6 bases and the J gene end by 5 bases; junction bases not matched to a gene: 11. This CDR3 comprises 16 residues. The CDR3 loop reads CSANRLAGGLAETQYF. The CDR3 DNA sequence: TGCAGTGCAAACCGACTAGCGGGAGGGCTTGCGGAGACCCAGTACTTC.